Presented here are 26 T cell receptor beta chains from one specimen sequenced in a study of beta chain features in type 1 diabetes. TCRB transcripts that were expressed got sequenced, as all of the isolated RNA had been reverse transcribed. Measured with immunoSEQ multiplex PCR; TCRdb has only the in-frame clones, and not every one. This sample carries 250,000 to 300,000 clones, 8% of them seen once, and the ten largest clones take over 0.8%. The sample comprised central memory CD4+ T cells from blood. The receptors come from a woman aged 18-29 years in good health.

This clone showed up just a few times. V usage is TRBV4-3 and J usage is TRBJ2-5, with no clear D. The CDR3 has 14 amino acids. The germline V gene encodes CDR1 LGHNA and CDR2 YSLEER. Trimming removed 1 base from V and 4 bases from J, with 10 bases in between. CDR3 loop: CASSQAPVGETQYF. CDR3 DNA: TGCGCCAGCAGCCAAGCCCCCGTGGGAGAGACCCAGTACTTC.

The chain recombines TRBV19 with TRBJ2-2, with D unresolved. The V and J ends lost 7 bases and 5 bases respectively, with 11 bases between them. Per germline, CDR1 LNHDA and CDR2 SQIVND (reference sequence). The CDR3 has 13 amino acids. Here the CDR3 reads CASTSRNTGELFF. The CDR3 DNA reads TGTGCCAGTACTAGTCGGAATACCGGGGAGCTGTTTTTT.

This chain uses TRBV7-2 with TRBJ2-7; 8 bases are a match to TRBD1. The ends lost 5 bases at V and 4 bases at J; junction bases unmatched: 13. Germline V CDR1 and CDR2: SGHTA, FQGNSA. The CDR3 runs to 16 residues. The CDR3 is CASSTRPQGAAYEQYF. The CDR3 DNA reads TGTGCCAGCAGCACGCGCCCGCAGGGGGCTGCGTACGAGCAGTACTTC.

This rearrangement joins TRBV6-6 to TRBJ1-1, with D uncertain. The CDR3 is 14 residues long. V was pared by 0 bases and J by 2 bases, with 7 bases between. CDR1 is MNHNY, CDR2 SVGAGI, per germline (reference sequence). DNA for the CDR3: TGTGCCAGCAGTTACTCGCTCAGCAACACTGAAGCTTTCTTT. It is translated as CASSYSLSNTEAFF.

CDR3: CASVRRARNTEAFF. The CDR3 nucleotides read TGTGCCAGCGTGAGGAGGGCGCGGAACACTGAAGCTTTCTTT. J is TRBJ1-1 and V is TRBV12-5; the D is unclear. The CDR3 consists of 14 residues. Germline CDR1 LGHNT, CDR2 FRNRAP.

This clone was seen only a few times. The chain couples TRBV28 to TRBJ2-2; 9 nucleotides line up with TRBD1. Germline V gene lookup returns CDR1 MDHEN and CDR2 SYDVKM. V lost 3 bases and J lost 5; bases outside the gene matches: 19. The CDR3 has 20 residues. The CDR3 nucleotides read TGTGCCAGCAGTTTTAGGGACAGGGCAAGGGGTAATCTCTGGACCGGGGAGCTGTTTTTT. Amino acids: CASSFRDRARGNLWTGELFF.

The chain joins TRBV27 to TRBJ2-3; no clear D gene. Germline loops: CDR1 MNHEY, CDR2 SMNVEV (reference sequence). The V gene lost 4 bases and the J gene lost 3 bases, with 8 bases spanning the gap. This CDR3 contains 13 residues. The CDR3 region is CASSSPPTDTQYF. The CDR3 nucleotides are TGTGCCAGCAGTTCCCCACCAACAGATACGCAGTATTTT.

In this sample, this clone turned up a few times. V usage is TRBV19 and J usage is TRBJ2-1, with D possibly matching TRBD1 (5 bases). The CDR3 consists of 14 residues. Trimming stripped 7 bases from V and 2 bases from J, with 12 bases between. The V gene's germline CDR1 is LNHDA and CDR2 SQIVND (reference sequence). The CDR3 nucleotides are TGTGCCAGTAAGGGCAGGGTTACCTACAATGAGCAGTTCTTC. Its protein is CASKGRVTYNEQFF.

This clone appeared a few times. The chain couples TRBV6-1 to TRBJ2-2; D assignment may be TRBD1 or TRBD2 (5 bases each). The germline gives CDR1 MNHNS, CDR2 SASEGT. V lost 6 bases, J lost 3 bases, and 11 bases lay in between. The CDR3 runs to 14 residues. The CDR3 DNA follows: TGTGCCAGCAGCCGGGACGTAGACACCGGGGAGCTGTTTTTT. Amino acids: CASSRDVDTGELFF.

In this sample, this clone turned up a few times. V usage is TRBV2 and J usage is TRBJ2-7; D remains ambiguous. The CDR3 is made up of 14 amino acids. Trimming pared 0 bases from V and 7 bases from J, leaving 13 bases between. Per germline, CDR1 SNHLY and CDR2 FYNNEI. The CDR3 loop is CASSEASLALEQYV. As DNA, the CDR3 is TGTGCCAGCAGTGAAGCGTCTTTGGCGCTGGAGCAGTACGTC.

The chain recombines TRBV7-9 with TRBJ2-7; D might be TRBD2 (6 bases). With 4 bases removed from V and 1 base from J, the gap between germline ends came to 17 bases. CDR3 length: 16 amino acids. CDR1 is SEHNR, CDR2 FQNEAQ, per germline (reference sequence). CDR3 loop: CASSSPGRGLSYEQYF. CDR3 coding DNA: TGTGCCAGCAGCTCCCCGGGGCGGGGCCTTTCCTACGAGCAGTACTTC.

The chain combines TRBV14 with TRBJ2-1; TRBD1 matches 10 bases. CDR3 size: 18 residues. Germline-derived CDR1 and CDR2 are SGHDN and FVKESK. V lost 8 bases, J lost 5 bases, and 18 bases stayed unmatched. The CDR3 here is CASRAGAERQGANNEQFF. For the CDR3, the DNA is TGTGCCAGCCGGGCTGGGGCCGAGAGACAGGGGGCGAACAATGAGCAGTTCTTC.

A note on this clone: It differs at one base from a far larger clone, so likely a read error. Different DNA sequences within this sample yield the same CDR3. The chain recombines TRBV7-2 with TRBJ1-2, with D perhaps matching TRBD1 (6 bases). Germline V CDR1 and CDR2: SGHTA, FQGNSA. The CDR3 has 13 residues. V was pared by 5 bases and J by 2 bases, with 9 bases between. DNA of the CDR3: TGTGCCAGCAGCCCACAGGGAAACTATGGCTACACCTTC. Translation gives CASSPQGNYGYTF.

The V call is TRBV4-2, the J call TRBJ2-1; D possibly corresponds to TRBD2 (6 bases). Per the germline V gene, CDR1 is LGHNA and CDR2 is YNFKEQ. With 2 bases removed from V and 5 bases from J, the gap between germline ends came to 19 bases. This CDR3 has 17 amino acids. CDR3 sequence: CASSQLMGGVNDNEQFF. The CDR3 nucleotides read TGTGCCAGCAGCCAATTGATGGGCGGGGTTAATGACAATGAGCAGTTCTTC.

This clone has just a few counts. The chain recombines TRBV7-6 with TRBJ2-2; 11 bases are a match to TRBD2. The junction had 5 bases not matched to a gene; V was cut back by 4 bases and J by 4 bases. CDR3 length equals 16 residues. Germline values: CDR1 SGHVS, CDR2 FNYEAQ. The CDR3 here is CASSSPGLAGTGELFF. The CDR3, as DNA: TGTGCCAGCAGCTCACCTGGACTAGCGGGCACCGGGGAGCTGTTTTTT.

V and J are TRBV4-2 and TRBJ2-3, with D uncertain. With 1 base removed from V and 0 bases from J, the gap between germline ends came to 8 bases. Germline CDR1 LGHNA, CDR2 YNFKEQ. The CDR3 totals 15 residues. The CDR3 bases are TGTGCCAGCAGCCAAGGACCAACTAGCACAGATACGCAGTATTTT. It encodes CASSQGPTSTDTQYF.

There are a few counts of this clone. Other DNA variants within this sample encode the same CDR3. V usage is TRBV10-3 and J usage is TRBJ2-5; TRBD1 or TRBD2 may be the D gene (6 bases each). Germline lookup yields CDR1 ENHRY and CDR2 SYGVKD. V lost 10 bases and J 2 bases, leaving 14 bases between the germline ends. The CDR3 covers 13 residues. The CDR3 protein is CATRGGNQETQYF. The CDR3 coding sequence is TGTGCCACCAGGGGAGGTAATCAAGAGACCCAGTACTTC.

The chain carries TRBV2 and TRBJ2-4; D remains unclear. The V end was cut by 7 bases, the J end by 5 bases, with 15 bases between. The CDR3 has 14 amino acids. CDR1 SNHLY and CDR2 FYNNEI come from the germline V gene. CDR3 coding DNA: TGTGCCAGCACTTTTGAGCGACGGGAAAACATTCAGTACTTC. This gives the protein CASTFERRENIQYF.

The chain employs TRBV30 and TRBJ2-6; D ambiguous. V was clipped by 0 bases and J by 4 bases, with 7 bases between them. Germline CDR1 is GTSNPN and CDR2 is SVGIG (reference sequence). The CDR3 contains 14 residues. The CDR3 protein is CAWSVHAGANVLTF. Here the CDR3 DNA reads TGTGCCTGGAGTGTCCACGCCGGGGCCAACGTCCTGACTTTC.

V and J are TRBV7-3 and TRBJ2-3; D gene uncertain. CDR1 and CDR2 (germline): SGHTA, FQGTGA. This CDR3 region has 13 residues. V lost 5 bases to trimming and J lost 5 bases, with 11 bases between them. CDR3 nucleotides: TGTGCCAGCAGCAGTACCAGGCAAGATACGCAGTATTTT. It specifies CASSSTRQDTQYF.

This clone was picked up a small number of times. CDR3 sequence reads: CSASGPYEQYF. DNA of the CDR3: TGCAGTGCCTCCGGGCCATACGAGCAGTACTTC. The chain joins TRBV20-1 to TRBJ2-7; the D is unclear. CDR1 and CDR2 (germline): DFQATT, SNEGSKA (reference sequence). The CDR3 runs 11 residues. V was cut by 6 bases and J by 4 bases, with 10 bases left in between.

This clone occurred a few times. A far larger clone is only one base removed, so a read error is likely. The chain combines TRBV27 with TRBJ1-2; D may be TRBD1 (5 bases). This CDR3 is 12 amino acids long. The V end was cut by 6 bases, the J end by 2 bases, with 7 bases between. The V gene's germline CDR1 is MNHEY and CDR2 SMNVEV (reference sequence). In nucleotides, the CDR3 is TGTGCCAGCAGGGCAGGGAACTATGGCTACACCTTC. It is translated as CASRAGNYGYTF.

V is TRBV7-2 and J is TRBJ2-1; D gene unclear. The CDR3 has 15 amino acids. Trimming shortened V by 0 bases and J by 1 base, and 7 bases separated the two germline ends. The germline V gene encodes CDR1 SGHTA and CDR2 FQGNSA. The CDR3 protein is CASSLAPTSYNEQFF. The CDR3 DNA is TGTGCCAGCAGCTTAGCGCCCACATCCTACAATGAGCAGTTCTTC.

The chain recombines TRBV5-1 with TRBJ1-4, with 7 bases matching TRBD1. The J segment lost 5 bases and the V segment lost 4 bases, leaving 5 bases of the junction unmatched. From germline, CDR1 is SGHRS and CDR2 YFSETQ. The CDR3 is 14 residues long. CDR3 protein: CASSQQGLNEKLFF. For the CDR3, the DNA is TGCGCCAGCAGCCAACAGGGGTTAAATGAAAAACTGTTTTTT.

This chain joins TRBV20-1 and TRBJ1-3; D is unresolved. The CDR3 is 11 amino acids. V lost 4 bases and J 4 bases, leaving 5 bases between the germline ends. The germline V gene has CDR1 DFQATT and CDR2 SNEGSKA (reference sequence). The CDR3 loop is CSAIGGNTIYF. The CDR3, as DNA: TGCAGTGCTATAGGGGGAAACACCATATATTTT.

This clone was recorded many times. The chain uses TRBV7-2 and TRBJ1-5; no clear D gene. The CDR3 spans 14 residues. Germline-derived CDR1 and CDR2 are SGHTA and FQGNSA. Trimming cost V 3 bases and J 10 bases, with 16 bases left between them. Here the CDR3 DNA reads TGTGCCAGCAGCTTCCCAGGCAGTGCGGGACCCCAGCATTTT. Amino acid sequence: CASSFPGSAGPQHF.